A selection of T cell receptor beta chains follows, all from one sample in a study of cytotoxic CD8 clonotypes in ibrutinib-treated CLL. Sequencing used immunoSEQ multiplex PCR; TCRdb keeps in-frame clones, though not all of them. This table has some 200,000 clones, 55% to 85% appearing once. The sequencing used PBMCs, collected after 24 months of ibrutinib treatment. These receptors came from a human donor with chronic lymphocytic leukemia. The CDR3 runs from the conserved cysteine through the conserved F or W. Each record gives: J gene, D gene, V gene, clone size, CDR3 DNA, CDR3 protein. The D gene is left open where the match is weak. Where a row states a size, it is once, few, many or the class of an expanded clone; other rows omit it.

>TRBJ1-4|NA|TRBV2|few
TGTGCCAGCAGTGAATTGAGGACACTACGTGACTTGTTTTTT
CASSELRTLRDLFF
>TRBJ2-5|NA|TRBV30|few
TGTGCCTGGAGTGTACCTCCAGAGACCCAGTACTTC
CAWSVPPETQYF
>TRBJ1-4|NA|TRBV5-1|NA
TGCGCCAGCAGTCTAATGGGACACGACAATGAAAAACTGTTTTTT
CASSLMGHDNEKLFF
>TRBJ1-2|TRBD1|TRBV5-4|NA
TGTGCCAGCAGCCCAGGGGACAGGGAGAAGTGGGGCTACACCTTC
CASSPGDREKWGYTF
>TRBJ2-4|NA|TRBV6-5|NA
TGTGCCAGCAGGTCCCTCGTTTCTGGACAAAACATTCAGTACTTC
CASRSLVSGQNIQYF
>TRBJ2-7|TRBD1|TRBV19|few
TGTGCCAGTAGTATTCCCGGGACAGGGATAAACGAGCAGTACTTC
CASSIPGTGINEQYF
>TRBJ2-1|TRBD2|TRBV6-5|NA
TGTGCCGCGGCGGGAGACCCCAATGAGCAGTTCTTC
CAAAGDPNEQFF
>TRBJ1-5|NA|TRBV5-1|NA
TGCGCCAGCAGCTTGGACGGGGGGAGCAATCAGCCCCAGCATTTT
CASSLDGGSNQPQHF
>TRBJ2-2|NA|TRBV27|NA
TGTGCCAGCTATACCGCAGTCACCGGGGAGCTGTTTTTT
CASYTAVTGELFF
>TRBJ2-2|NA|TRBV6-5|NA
TGTGCCGCCGGGGCAGGGGCGAACACCGGGGAGCTGTTTTTT
CAAGAGANTGELFF
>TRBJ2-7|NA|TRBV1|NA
TGCACCAGCGGCACCGGGCAGGGGGCATACGAGCAGTACTTC
CTSGTGQGAYEQYF
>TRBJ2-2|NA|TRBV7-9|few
TGTGCCAGCAGCCATCTGAGCGTCTTCACCGGGGAGCTGTTTTTT
CASSHLSVFTGELFF
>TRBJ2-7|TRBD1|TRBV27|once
TGTGCCAGCCGCATCGGACAGGGGGCGTTCTACGAGCAGTACTTC
CASRIGQGAFYEQYF
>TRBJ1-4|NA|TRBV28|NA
TGTGCCAGCAGTTTAATCGGGGCCGGCGGTGAAAAACTGTTTTTT
CASSLIGAGGEKLFF